The rows below give T cell receptor beta chains drawn from one sample of a study of blood T cell repertoires in COVID-19. TCRdb keeps only in-frame clones here, not all; method: immunoSEQ multiplex PCR. The table has 200,000 to 300,000 clones, around 87% seen once. Sequencing was performed on peripheral blood. Source of these receptors: a woman aged 45-65 years with acute or convalescent COVID-19. The CDR3 runs from the conserved cysteine through the conserved F or W. D genes are given only for firm matches. For some rows the clone size is stated as once, few or many, or as a class when expanded; others skip it.

V gene	J gene	clone size	D gene	CDR3 DNA	CDR3 protein
TRBV7-2	TRBJ2-1	NA	NA	TGTGCCAGCAGCCGGGTTCCCAATGAGCAGTTCTTC	CASSRVPNEQFF
TRBV27	TRBJ1-5	NA	TRBD1	TGTGCCAGCAGTGACAGGGATTACAATCAGCCCCAGCATTTT	CASSDRDYNQPQHF
TRBV7-6	TRBJ2-7	NA	NA	TGTGCCAGCAGCTTTGGCAGGGTAGGCGAGCAGTACTTC	CASSFGRVGEQYF
TRBV19	TRBJ2-5	once	TRBD1	TGTGCCAGTAGTACCCTGGACAGGGGGCAAGAGACCCAGTACTTC	CASSTLDRGQETQYF
TRBV5-1	TRBJ2-3	NA	TRBD1	TGCGCCAGCAACGAGGACAGGGTTGCAGATACGCAGTATTTT	CASNEDRVADTQYF
TRBV12-3/TRBV12-4	TRBJ1-1	NA	NA	TGTGCCAGCAGGGGGGGAGGAGGAGCTTTCTTT	CASRGGGGAFF
TRBV28	TRBJ2-7	NA	TRBD1	TGTGCCAGCATTGATGACAGGGTAAACTACGAGCAGTACTTC	CASIDDRVNYEQYF
TRBV28	TRBJ1-1	NA	NA	TGTGCCAGCAGTCCCATGGCCCACACGGCTTTCTTT	CASSPMAHTAFF
TRBV9	TRBJ1-1	NA	NA	TGTGCCAGCAGCCCTCGTGTGTCTGAAGCTTTCTTT	CASSPRVSEAFF
TRBV29-1	TRBJ1-4	few	NA	TGCAGCGGACGACGGGTCTCCCTTAATGAAAAACTGTTTTTT	CSGRRVSLNEKLFF
TRBV18	TRBJ1-1	NA	TRBD1	TGTGCCAGCTCACCACCGAACAGGGGCCAGGAGAACACTGAAGCTTTCTTT	CASSPPNRGQENTEAFF